This T cell receptor beta chain was recorded in a study of blood T cell repertoires in COVID-19. Study processing details: For nucleated cells, counts were estimated from reference gene primer amplification. The data were produced by immunoSEQ multiplex PCR, yet TCRdb's version contains in-frame clones alone and is incomplete. Clone size and the V and J calls come from that table; the DNA yielded D and trimming. This sample has approximately 130,000 clones, with around 82% found just once. The germline V gene encodes CDR1 LGHDT and CDR2 YNNKEL (reference sequence). Trimming removed 4 bases from V and 7 bases from J; junction bases left unmatched: 3. The CDR3 is made up of 12 amino acids.

The TCR originated in a man older than 75 with active or convalescent COVID-19. Sequencing input: peripheral blood. The J gene is TRBJ1-2, the V gene TRBV3-1 (or the pseudogene TRBV3-2); TRBD1 agrees at 7 bases. For the CDR3, the DNA is TGTGCCAGCAGCCTACAGGGGACTGGCTACACCTTC. It specifies CASSLQGTGYTF.